The rows below give T cell receptor beta chains drawn from one sample of a study of cytomegalovirus exposure and HLA in healthy donors. TCRdb's table, derived via immunoSEQ multiplex PCR, lists solely in-frame clones and lacks some. The sample holds roughly 160,000 clones, 65% to 85% seen once. The sample taken for sequencing was PBMCs. The receptors were sampled from a woman in her forties or fifties in good health and CMV-seropositive. Each CDR3 is given with its conserved first and last residue. D genes are given only for firm matches. The size entry is marked missing in some rows and otherwise reads once, few, many or a size class.

v_call: TRBV21-1; clone_size: .; d_call: .; j_call: TRBJ2-3; cdr3_nt: TGTGCCAGCAGCAAGGGAACAGACAGGACCTTTGGCCAGTATTTT; cdr3_aa: CASSKGTDRTFGQYF
v_call: TRBV18; clone_size: .; d_call: TRBD1; j_call: TRBJ1-2; cdr3_nt: TGTGCCAGCTCACCACCGGGACAGGGGGTCTATGGCTACACCTTC; cdr3_aa: CASSPPGQGVYGYTF
v_call: TRBV5-8; clone_size: .; d_call: .; j_call: TRBJ2-5; cdr3_nt: TGTGCCAGCAGCGTCGGAGGGGAAGGTGACCAGTACTTC; cdr3_aa: CASSVGGEGDQYF
v_call: TRBV7-3; clone_size: .; d_call: .; j_call: TRBJ2-5; cdr3_nt: TGTGCCAGCAGCCCTAGGGGGGAGGGTTGGGAGACCCAGTACTTC; cdr3_aa: CASSPRGEGWETQYF
v_call: TRBV7-6; clone_size: .; d_call: TRBD1; j_call: TRBJ2-3; cdr3_nt: TGTGCCAGCAGCTTTGTAGGACAGGGGCCCCCGAACACAGATACGCAGTATTTT; cdr3_aa: CASSFVGQGPPNTDTQYF
v_call: TRBV28; clone_size: .; d_call: .; j_call: TRBJ1-2; cdr3_nt: TGTGCCAGCAGTTTCATGGGCGGGTATGGCTACACCTTC; cdr3_aa: CASSFMGGYGYTF
v_call: TRBV30; clone_size: .; d_call: TRBD1; j_call: TRBJ1-5; cdr3_nt: TGTGCCTGGAGTGTAGGACAGGGCAACAATCAGCCCCAGCATTTT; cdr3_aa: CAWSVGQGNNQPQHF
v_call: TRBV9; clone_size: .; d_call: TRBD1; j_call: TRBJ2-7; cdr3_nt: TGTGCCAGCAGCGTGGGACAGGGACGTTACGAGCAGTACTTC; cdr3_aa: CASSVGQGRYEQYF
v_call: TRBV9; clone_size: .; d_call: .; j_call: TRBJ2-5; cdr3_nt: TGTGCCAGCAGCGTAGGGGGCCAGTCCCACCAAGAGACCCAGTACTTC; cdr3_aa: CASSVGGQSHQETQYF
v_call: TRBV11-3; clone_size: .; d_call: .; j_call: TRBJ2-3; cdr3_nt: TGTGCCAGCAGCTTATCTCAGGGTAGCACAGATACGCAGTATTTT; cdr3_aa: CASSLSQGSTDTQYF
v_call: TRBV10-3; clone_size: .; d_call: .; j_call: TRBJ1-1; cdr3_nt: TGTGCCATCAGTAAAGGCCTGAGGACTGAAGCTTTCTTT; cdr3_aa: CAISKGLRTEAFF
v_call: TRBV10-3; clone_size: .; d_call: .; j_call: TRBJ1-2; cdr3_nt: TGTGCCATCAGTGAGTCGACGGGTTATGGCTACACCTTC; cdr3_aa: CAISESTGYGYTF
v_call: TRBV5-1; clone_size: .; d_call: TRBD1; j_call: TRBJ2-7; cdr3_nt: TGCGCCAGCAGCCCAGGGACAGGGGGGAACTACGAGCAGTACTTC; cdr3_aa: CASSPGTGGNYEQYF
v_call: TRBV19; clone_size: .; d_call: TRBD2; j_call: TRBJ2-5; cdr3_nt: TGTGCCAGTAGTAATGGGCAGCGGGAGTTCCAAGAGACCCAGTACTTC; cdr3_aa: CASSNGQREFQETQYF
v_call: TRBV5-6; clone_size: .; d_call: .; j_call: TRBJ1-4; cdr3_nt: TGTGCCAGCAGCTCGACGGGGGGAACAACTAATGAAAAACTGTTTTTT; cdr3_aa: CASSSTGGTTNEKLFF
v_call: TRBV2; clone_size: few; d_call: .; j_call: TRBJ1-3; cdr3_nt: TGTGCCAGCAGCACAGGGTCTGGAAACACCATATATTTT; cdr3_aa: CASSTGSGNTIYF
v_call: TRBV5-1; clone_size: .; d_call: TRBD2; j_call: TRBJ2-7; cdr3_nt: TGCGCCAGCAGCTTGGACCTAGCGGTGAGAAACTACGAGCAGTACTTC; cdr3_aa: CASSLDLAVRNYEQYF
v_call: TRBV27; clone_size: .; d_call: .; j_call: TRBJ2-7; cdr3_nt: TGTGCCAGCAGAGGGGATTTGGGGTCCTACGAGCAGTACTTC; cdr3_aa: CASRGDLGSYEQYF
v_call: TRBV7-9; clone_size: .; d_call: .; j_call: TRBJ1-1; cdr3_nt: TGTGCCAGCAGCTTAGGAGCAGGGTCAGTGAACACTGAAGCTTTCTTT; cdr3_aa: CASSLGAGSVNTEAFF
v_call: TRBV7-2; clone_size: .; d_call: .; j_call: TRBJ1-4; cdr3_nt: TGTGCCAGCAGCTTAGCGCTTCCCTCATACAGCACTCAACTGTTTTTT; cdr3_aa: CASSLALPSYSTQLFF
v_call: TRBV30; clone_size: .; d_call: .; j_call: TRBJ1-2; cdr3_nt: TGTGCCTGGAGTGTAGCAGGGGATGGTGGCTACACCTTC; cdr3_aa: CAWSVAGDGGYTF
v_call: TRBV30; clone_size: .; d_call: TRBD1; j_call: TRBJ2-7; cdr3_nt: TGTGCCTGGAGTGTAAGCCATCACAGGGGGCAGTACTTC; cdr3_aa: CAWSVSHHRGQYF
v_call: TRBV5-5; clone_size: .; d_call: .; j_call: TRBJ1-2; cdr3_nt: TGTGCCAGCAGCTTGGAGGACAGAGCATCTTCTAACTATGGCTACACCTTC; cdr3_aa: CASSLEDRASSNYGYTF
v_call: TRBV7-2; clone_size: .; d_call: TRBD2; j_call: TRBJ2-2; cdr3_nt: TGTGCCAGGGGGGGTGGGGGGACTATCATTACCGGGGAGCTGTTTTTT; cdr3_aa: CARGGGGTIITGELFF
v_call: TRBV7-6; clone_size: .; d_call: TRBD2; j_call: TRBJ2-3; cdr3_nt: TGTGCCAGCAGCTCCCTCTCGGGGGGAGAAAGCACAGATACGCAGTATTTT; cdr3_aa: CASSSLSGGESTDTQYF
v_call: TRBV5-1; clone_size: .; d_call: TRBD1; j_call: TRBJ1-1; cdr3_nt: TGCGCCAGCAGCTTGAACGGACAGGGGGGTACTGAAGCTTTCTTT; cdr3_aa: CASSLNGQGGTEAFF
v_call: TRBV5-4; clone_size: .; d_call: TRBD2; j_call: TRBJ2-1; cdr3_nt: TGTGCCAGCAGCGTAGGACTAGCGGGAGACAATGAGCAGTTCTTC; cdr3_aa: CASSVGLAGDNEQFF
v_call: TRBV5-6; clone_size: once; d_call: TRBD2; j_call: TRBJ2-7; cdr3_nt: TGTGCCAGCAGCTTGGCGAGCGGGGACGAGCAGTACTTC; cdr3_aa: CASSLASGDEQYF
v_call: TRBV18; clone_size: .; d_call: .; j_call: TRBJ2-3; cdr3_nt: TGTGCCAGCTCACCACCGATGTCAGGCACTAGCACAGATACGCAGTATTTT; cdr3_aa: CASSPPMSGTSTDTQYF
v_call: TRBV4-3; clone_size: .; d_call: TRBD1; j_call: TRBJ1-1; cdr3_nt: TGCGCCAGCAGCCTACAGGGACAGGTCGATGAAGCTTTCTTT; cdr3_aa: CASSLQGQVDEAFF
v_call: TRBV6-1; clone_size: .; d_call: .; j_call: TRBJ2-1; cdr3_nt: TGTGCCATATCGATGGCAGGGGGGAAGATAGGTGAGCAGTTCTTC; cdr3_aa: CAISMAGGKIGEQFF
v_call: TRBV7-3; clone_size: .; d_call: TRBD2; j_call: TRBJ2-2; cdr3_nt: TGTGCCAGCAGCCCCCGCCTAGCGGAGGGCGGGGAGCTGTTTTTT; cdr3_aa: CASSPRLAEGGELFF
v_call: TRBV13; clone_size: .; d_call: TRBD2; j_call: TRBJ2-5; cdr3_nt: TGTGCCAGCAGCTCCACCCGCTTGGGGGCTAGCGGGGGGAGCGAGACCCAGTACTTC; cdr3_aa: CASSSTRLGASGGSETQYF
v_call: TRBV6-5; clone_size: few; d_call: .; j_call: TRBJ2-7; cdr3_nt: TGTGCCAGCAGGGGGGCCGCATGGGACGAGCAGTACTTC; cdr3_aa: CASRGAAWDEQYF
v_call: TRBV6-5; clone_size: .; d_call: .; j_call: TRBJ1-3; cdr3_nt: TGTGCCAGCAGTGAACGGAGGACTGGAAACACCATATATTTT; cdr3_aa: CASSERRTGNTIYF
v_call: TRBV7-2; clone_size: .; d_call: TRBD1; j_call: TRBJ2-3; cdr3_nt: TGTGCCAGCAGCCCAATCCCGACAGGGGGCACAGATACGCAGTATTTT; cdr3_aa: CASSPIPTGGTDTQYF
v_call: TRBV28; clone_size: .; d_call: .; j_call: TRBJ1-1; cdr3_nt: TGTGCCAGCAGTTTATCGGGCACTGAAGCTTTCTTT; cdr3_aa: CASSLSGTEAFF